These 11 T cell receptor beta chains originate from one sample sequenced in a study of tumor-infiltrating lymphocytes in primary liver carcinoma. Extraction of RNA together with DNA used 20-30 mg of unsorted bulk tissue. The investigators made TCR beta cDNA from around 540 ng total RNA, using a constant-region primer. Amplification in three nested multiplex PCR rounds with slightly modified ARM-PCR gave rise to TCR beta libraries. Investigators reported that the first two PCR rounds, at around 9 cycles each, used TRBV1-TRBV30 forward primers with a C-beta reverse primer. One entry per CDR3 protein, called by TCRdb with MiXCR from the multiplex PCR reads. The sample includes tens of thousands of distinct CDR3 sequences, 65% to 75% of them seen just once. Input material: liver tumor tissue from sampling region 4. The subset denotes: tumor region T4, right-lateral pole. Receptors were obtained from an older woman with primary liver carcinoma and hepatitis B virus infection.

Remarks on this clonotype: At one end, the junction sequence differs from germline, possibly due to a read error. DNA of the CDR3: TGCAGCGTAAAGGGACTAGCGAGGAACACCGGGGGGCTGTTTTTT. It encodes CSVKGLARNTGGLFF. The chain links TRBV29-1 to TRBJ2-2, with TRBD2 matching 10 bases. Germline lookup yields CDR1 SQVTM and CDR2 ANQGSEA. CDR3 length: 15 residues.

Details on this clonotype: A read error may produce the germline difference seen at one junction end. The chain links TRBV12-3 or TRBV12-4 to TRBJ2-4; no clear D. This CDR3 region has 14 residues. The CDR3 sequence is CTRSITIAKNIQYF. CDR3 coding DNA: TGTACCAGGTCTATTACAATAGCCAAAAACATTCAGTACTTC.

Notes on this clonotype: Its ends do not fully match the called genes, so a read error is possible. The rearrangement uses TRBV11-2 and TRBJ2-7; D not resolved. CDR1 is SGHAT, CDR2 FQNNGV, per germline. The CDR3 is 15 residues long. This CDR3 reads CASSLGHTSSYEQYF. Here the CDR3 DNA reads TGTGCCAGCAGCTTAGGGCACACCTCCTCGTACGAGCAGTATTTC.

On this clonotype itself: A much larger clone lies one base from this, so it may be a read error. The chain is built from TRBV11-2 and TRBJ2-6, with a weak D call TRBD2 (5 bases). CDR1 SGHAT and CDR2 FQNNGV come from the germline V gene. This CDR3 region has 15 residues. The CDR3 here is CATQRPRSGTNVLTF. Written as DNA, the CDR3 is TGTGCCACCCAGCGGCCGCGCTCTGGGACCAACGTCCTGACTTTC.

Of note for this clonotype: Without the conserved terminal phenylalanine or tryptophan, this CDR3 likely stems from a read error. The chain uses TRBV5-1 and TRBJ2-2; 9 bases fit TRBD2. There are 15 residues in the CDR3. The J segment lost 7 bases and the V segment lost 5 bases, leaving 9 bases of the junction unmatched. Germline V CDR1 and CDR2: SGHRS, YFSETQ. The CDR3 sequence: CASSPGLAIGGELFS. CDR3 DNA sequence: TGCGCCAGCAGTCCGGGACTAGCCATTGGCGGGGAGCTGTTTTCT.

As regards this clonotype: At one boundary the junction diverges from the germline segment, which might be a read error. The V call is TRBV18, the J call TRBJ2-6, with D perhaps matching TRBD1 or TRBD2 (6 bases each). The germline V gene encodes CDR1 KGHSH and CDR2 LQKENI. This CDR3 contains 17 residues. Written as DNA, the CDR3 is TGTGCCAGCTCACCGACAGGTACTAGCTCTGTGGCCAATGTCCTGACTTTC. Its translation: CASSPTGTSSVANVLTF.

CDR3 bases: TGTGCCAGCAGTGTACTAGGGGGAGGACAGGAGACCCAGTACTTC. It is translated as CASSVLGGGQETQYF. J is TRBJ2-5 and V is TRBV6-1, with D perhaps matching TRBD1 or TRBD2 (6 bases each). Trimming took 4 bases from V and 5 from J, leaving 17 bases between them. The CDR3 covers 15 residues. Germline V CDR1 and CDR2: MNHNS, SASEGT.

V and J are TRBV29-1 and TRBJ2-7; D is ambiguous. Germline V lookup: CDR1 SQVTM, CDR2 ANQGSEA. The CDR3 is 12 amino acids. Trimming removed 3 bases from V and 10 bases from J, with 16 bases in between. This CDR3 reads CSVDGDKREQYF. The CDR3 nucleotides are TGCAGCGTTGATGGCGATAAGCGCGAACAGTACTTC.

The rearrangement uses TRBV6-5 and TRBJ2-3; 8 bases map to TRBD2. Germline V gene sequence: CDR1 MNHEY, CDR2 SVGAGI. Unmatched junction bases numbered 8, after V lost 5 bases and J lost 7 bases. CDR3 size: 14 residues. CDR3 bases: TGTGCCAGCAGTCCGGGACTAGAGGGTAATACGCAGTATTTT. Amino acid sequence: CASSPGLEGNTQYF.

This clonotype is a singleton in its sample. A junction end diverges from the germline sequence, so it may reflect a read error. The genes are TRBV11-3 and TRBJ2-1, with 8 positions matching TRBD2. The CDR3 is made up of 15 amino acids. Per the germline V gene, CDR1 is SGHNT and CDR2 is YENEEA. CDR3 nucleotides: TGTGCCAGCAGCCCTCAGGATAGCGGGAACAATGAGCTGTTCTTC. Translation gives CASSPQDSGNNELFF.

The rearrangement links TRBV28 to TRBJ2-2; D ambiguous. The ends were cut back, 4 bases at V and 3 bases at J, with 18 bases in the middle. The CDR3 is 17 amino acids. Germline CDR1 MDHEN, CDR2 SYDVKM. CDR3 in DNA: TGTGCCAGCAGTTCTTCCTTTGAGTCCCTATACACCGGGGAGCTGTTTTTT. Its translation: CASSSSFESLYTGELFF.